This T cell receptor beta chain was sequenced for a study of T cells in Graves' hyperthyroidism and ophthalmopathy. Overall study findings and caveats: Most clonotypes expanded in thyroid above 0.001 were likewise present in blood. By a 13 V-J model, ophthalmopathy was set apart from stable hyperthyroidism.

Regarding this clonotype: Its antigen remains unknown.

CDR3 length: 16 amino acids. Per the germline V gene, CDR1 is SGHDT and CDR2 is YYEEEE. After removal of 0 bases from V and 5 bases from J, the junction contained 6 bases not matched to a gene. Patients between 18 and 65 years old had hyperthyroidism, newly diagnosed and lasting under 2 months. The CDR3 regions of TCR beta were amplified from RNA transcripts. HTBI primers drove first-round RT-PCR of the TCR CDR3. TCRdb re-analysed the multiplex PCR reads in MiXCR, keeping a single row per CDR3 protein. The sample holds some 270,000 distinct CDR3 sequences; roughly 13% are singletons and the top ten take approximately 7.9%.

The V and J genes are TRBV5-6 and TRBJ1-1; 11 nucleotides line up with TRBD1. The material sequenced was blood. The source of this sequence is a woman in her thirties or forties with Graves' hyperthyroidism. CDR3 loop: CASSLGQGQGVTEAFF. CDR3 DNA sequence: TGTGCCAGCAGCTTGGGGCAGGGACAGGGGGTGACTGAAGCTTTCTTT.